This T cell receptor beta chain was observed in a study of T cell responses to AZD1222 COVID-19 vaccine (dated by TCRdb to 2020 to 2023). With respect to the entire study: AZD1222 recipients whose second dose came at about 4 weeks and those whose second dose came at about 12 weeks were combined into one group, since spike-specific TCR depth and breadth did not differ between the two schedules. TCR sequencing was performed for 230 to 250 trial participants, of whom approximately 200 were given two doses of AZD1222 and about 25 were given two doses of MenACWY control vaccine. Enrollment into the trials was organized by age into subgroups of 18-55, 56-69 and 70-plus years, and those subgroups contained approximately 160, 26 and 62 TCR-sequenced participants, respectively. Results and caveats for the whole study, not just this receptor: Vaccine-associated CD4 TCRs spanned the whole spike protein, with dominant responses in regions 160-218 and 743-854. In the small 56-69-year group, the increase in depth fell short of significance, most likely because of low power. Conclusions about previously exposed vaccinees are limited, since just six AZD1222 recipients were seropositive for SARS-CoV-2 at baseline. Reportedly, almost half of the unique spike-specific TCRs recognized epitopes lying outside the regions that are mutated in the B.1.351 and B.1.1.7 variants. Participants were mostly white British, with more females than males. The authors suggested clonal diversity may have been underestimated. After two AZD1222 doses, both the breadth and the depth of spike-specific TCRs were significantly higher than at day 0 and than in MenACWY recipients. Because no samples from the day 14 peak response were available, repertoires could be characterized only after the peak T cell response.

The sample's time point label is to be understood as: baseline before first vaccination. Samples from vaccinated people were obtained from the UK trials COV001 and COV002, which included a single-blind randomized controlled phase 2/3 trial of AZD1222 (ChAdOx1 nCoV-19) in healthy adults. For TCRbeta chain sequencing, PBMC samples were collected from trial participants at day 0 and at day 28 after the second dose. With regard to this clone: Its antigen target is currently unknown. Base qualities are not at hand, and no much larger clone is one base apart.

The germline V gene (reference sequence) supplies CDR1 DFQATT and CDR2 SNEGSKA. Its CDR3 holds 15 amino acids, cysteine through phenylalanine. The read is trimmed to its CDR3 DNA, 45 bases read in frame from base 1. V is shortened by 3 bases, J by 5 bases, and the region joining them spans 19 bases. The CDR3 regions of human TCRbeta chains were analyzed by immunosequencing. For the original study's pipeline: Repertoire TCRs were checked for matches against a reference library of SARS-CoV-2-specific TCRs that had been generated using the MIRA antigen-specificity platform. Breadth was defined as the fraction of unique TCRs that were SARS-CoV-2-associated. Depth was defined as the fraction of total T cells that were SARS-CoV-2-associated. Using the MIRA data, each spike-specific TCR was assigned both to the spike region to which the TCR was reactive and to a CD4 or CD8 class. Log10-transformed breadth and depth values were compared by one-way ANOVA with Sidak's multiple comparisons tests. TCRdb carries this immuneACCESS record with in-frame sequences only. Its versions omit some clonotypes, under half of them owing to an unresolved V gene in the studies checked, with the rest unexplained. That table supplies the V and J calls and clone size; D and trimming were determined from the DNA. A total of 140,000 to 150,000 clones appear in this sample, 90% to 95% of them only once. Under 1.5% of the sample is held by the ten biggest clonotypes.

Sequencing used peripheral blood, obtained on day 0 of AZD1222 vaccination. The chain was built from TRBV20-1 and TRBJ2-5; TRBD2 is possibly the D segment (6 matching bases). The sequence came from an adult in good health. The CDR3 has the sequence CSASTGAHQSETQYF. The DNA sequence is TGCAGTGCTAGTACGGGAGCGCATCAGTCGGAGACCCAGTACTTC.